A selection of T cell receptor beta chains follows, all from one sample in a study of blood T cell repertoires in COVID-19. TCRdb keeps only in-frame clones here, not all; method: immunoSEQ multiplex PCR. The sample yields approximately 210,000 clones, around 92% seen once. Sample: PBMCs or T cells enriched from blood (not recorded which). The source of these receptors is a woman under 30 who had recovered from COVID-19. Both conserved end residues are part of each CDR3. A D gene is named only where the DNA matches it firmly. Where a row states a size, it is once, few, many or the class of an expanded clone; other rows omit it.

J	size	V	D	CDR3	DNA
TRBJ1-4	-	TRBV3-1/TRBV3-2	TRBD1	CASSQDRGREKLFF	TGTGCCAGCAGCCAGGACAGGGGAAGGGAAAAACTGTTTTTT
TRBJ2-2	-	TRBV10-1	-	CASSEGGSGELFF	TGCGCCAGCAGTGAGGGGGGGTCCGGGGAGCTGTTTTTT
TRBJ2-2	-	TRBV28	TRBD1	CASDRVDTGELFF	TGTGCCAGCGACAGGGTGGACACCGGGGAGCTGTTTTTT
TRBJ2-7	once	TRBV5-1	-	CASRLFRSDDSYYEQYF	TGCGCCAGCAGACTCTTCCGTTCCGACGACAGTTACTACGAGCAGTACTTC
TRBJ1-1	once	TRBV4-1	-	CASSQDRPGANTEAFF	TGCGCCAGCAGCCAAGATCGGCCAGGGGCGAACACTGAAGCTTTCTTT
TRBJ2-7	-	TRBV14	TRBD1	CASSPQTGVGQYF	TGTGCCAGCAGCCCCCAGACAGGGGTTGGGCAGTACTTC
TRBJ2-5	-	TRBV27	-	CASTVISPQGQETQYF	TGTGCCAGCACCGTAATATCACCGCAGGGACAAGAGACCCAGTACTTC
TRBJ1-3	-	TRBV19	-	CASSPTRNSGNTIYF	TGTGCCAGTAGTCCCACAAGAAACTCTGGAAACACCATATATTTT
TRBJ1-1	once	TRBV5-4	-	CASSLNINTEAFF	TGTGCCAGCAGCCTTAATATTAACACTGAAGCTTTCTTT
TRBJ2-3	many	TRBV2	TRBD2	CASGTSGTTDTQYF	TGTGCCAGCGGGACTAGCGGAACCACAGATACGCAGTATTTT
TRBJ2-7	-	TRBV11-2	TRBD1	CASSVSGGSYEQYF	TGTGCCAGCAGCGTCTCAGGGGGATCCTACGAGCAGTACTTC
TRBJ1-6	once	TRBV5-1	TRBD1	CASSQDRIDSPLHF	TGCGCCAGCAGCCAGGACAGGATCGATTCACCCCTCCACTTT
TRBJ2-5	few	TRBV6-1	TRBD1	CASSEATGWETQYF	TGTGCCAGCAGTGAAGCGACAGGGTGGGAGACCCAGTACTTC
TRBJ1-2	-	TRBV13	TRBD1	CASSSRDREYGYTF	TGTGCCAGCAGCTCCCGGGACAGAGAATATGGCTACACCTTC
TRBJ1-1	-	TRBV19	-	CASSIGGQNTEAFF	TGTGCCAGTAGTATAGGTGGGCAGAACACTGAAGCTTTCTTT
TRBJ1-3	-	TRBV10-3	-	CAISEVNRVSGNTIYF	TGTGCCATCAGTGAGGTGAACAGGGTTTCTGGAAACACCATATATTTT
TRBJ2-5	-	TRBV9	TRBD2	CASSVAGLAGLRETQYF	TGTGCCAGCAGCGTAGCGGGACTAGCGGGGTTGCGAGAGACCCAGTACTTC
TRBJ1-3	few	TRBV2	-	CASSPEAMAGNTIYF	TGTGCCAGCAGTCCCGAGGCCATGGCCGGAAACACCATATATTTT
TRBJ1-4	-	TRBV30	-	CAWSVLTGNEKLFF	TGTGCCTGGAGTGTACTCACAGGGAACGAAAAACTGTTTTTT
TRBJ1-2	-	TRBV6-5	-	CASKKGEGSYGYTF	TGTGCCAGCAAAAAAGGGGAGGGTAGCTATGGCTACACCTTC
TRBJ2-7	-	TRBV9	TRBD2	CASSATGTSNPWEQYF	TGTGCCAGCAGCGCTACCGGGACTAGCAACCCTTGGGAGCAGTACTTC
TRBJ1-5	-	TRBV29-1	TRBD1	CSVAYLTGLNQPQHF	TGCAGCGTTGCCTACTTGACAGGGCTCAATCAGCCCCAGCATTTT
TRBJ1-1	-	TRBV5-1	-	CASSLEGVGGNTEAFF	TGCGCCAGCAGCTTGGAGGGCGTTGGAGGGAACACTGAAGCTTTCTTT
TRBJ1-5	many	TRBV30	TRBD1	CALGQGPSPQHF	TGTGCCTTGGGACAGGGGCCCTCGCCCCAGCATTTT
TRBJ1-5	-	TRBV28	-	CASGTSLSNQPQHF	TGTGCCAGCGGGACTTCGTTGAGCAATCAGCCCCAGCATTTT
TRBJ2-3	-	TRBV12-3/TRBV12-4	-	CASRPIGDTQYF	TGTGCCAGCAGGCCCATCGGGGATACGCAGTATTTT
TRBJ1-2	-	TRBV28	-	CASSPPRVGNYGYTF	TGTGCCAGCAGCCCACCCAGGGTGGGTAATTATGGCTACACCTTC
TRBJ2-7	-	TRBV30	-	CAWSRGFSYEQYF	TGTGCCTGGAGTCGAGGGTTCTCCTACGAGCAGTACTTC
TRBJ1-1	-	TRBV2	-	CASSWGGHQNTEAFF	TGTGCCAGCAGCTGGGGGGGACACCAAAACACTGAAGCTTTCTTT
TRBJ1-5	-	TRBV15	-	CATSRPGQGGQPQHF	TGTGCCACCAGCAGACCCGGTCAGGGAGGACAGCCCCAGCATTTT
TRBJ2-7	-	TRBV28	TRBD1	CASSANRGREQYF	TGTGCCAGCAGTGCCAACAGGGGGCGCGAGCAGTACTTC
TRBJ1-2	-	TRBV7-9	TRBD1	CASSPGTESGYTF	TGTGCCAGCAGCCCCGGGACAGAGTCCGGCTACACCTTC
TRBJ2-5	-	TRBV7-9	-	CASSLGPQGGETQYF	TGTGCCAGCAGCTTAGGGCCCCAGGGCGGAGAGACCCAGTACTTC
TRBJ1-6	-	TRBV27	-	CASSSRTGGGAQSPLHF	TGTGCCAGCAGTTCACGTACCGGGGGAGGGGCGCAATCACCCCTCCACTTT